This TCR beta chain was sequenced during a study of early T cells in non-severe SARS-CoV-2 infection. For the study at large: The sequenced material was bulk RNA from unsorted whole blood, and its chains were unpaired. Overall study findings and caveats: In VDJdb matching, anti-spike CD8 responses were favored while private and CD4 specificities went missing.

V lost 3 bases to trimming and J lost 5 bases; unmatched junction nucleotides: 5. There are 14 residues in the CDR3. As part of library construction, unique molecular identifiers were attached to individual cDNA molecules. TCRdb recomputed calls from the 5' RACE reads with MiXCR, one row per CDR3 protein. The sample has roughly 50,000 distinct CDR3 sequences; approximately 8% are singletons. For this clonotype: The antigen is not known.

Sequencing input: whole blood. The clonotype originates from an adult who was a healthcare worker with PCR-confirmed SARS-CoV-2 infection or an uninfected control (not recorded which). V usage is TRBV12-3 or TRBV12-4 and J usage is TRBJ2-3; 7 bases agree with TRBD2. The CDR3 loop reads CASSFRGDGDTQYF. CDR3 sequence (DNA): TGTGCCAGCAGTTTTCGGGGGGATGGAGATACGCAGTATTTT.